Listed below are T cell receptor beta chains from one sample, sequenced in a study of T-cell memory formation after mild COVID-19. In TCRdb, the 5' RACE reads were re-called with MiXCR into one record per CDR3 protein. In the table there are around 300,000 distinct CDR3 sequences, roughly an eighth of which are singletons. The specimen was PBMCs or a T cell subset sorted from them (not recorded which). Receptor source: a man aged 18 to 29 who had mild COVID-19 (a few samples of this study predate the infection). Cell type and time point are not known. Both conserved end residues are part of each CDR3. Fields, in order: clone size, V gene, J gene, D gene, CDR3 length, CDR3 protein, CDR3 DNA. D genes are given only for firm matches. Size values are once, few and many counts, or a class for expanded clones, and some rows have none.

clone_size: few; v_call: TRBV20-1; j_call: TRBJ2-3; d_call: .; cdr3_length: 16; cdr3_aa: CSARNPLAGATDTQYF; cdr3_nt: TGCAGTGCTAGAAATCCCCTCGCGGGGGCTACAGATACGCAGTATTTT
clone_size: .; v_call: TRBV7-3; j_call: TRBJ2-2; d_call: TRBD1; cdr3_length: 16; cdr3_aa: CASSPPDRANAGELFF; cdr3_nt: TGTGCCAGCAGCCCTCCGGACAGGGCAAACGCCGGGGAGCTGTTTTTT
clone_size: few; v_call: TRBV25-1; j_call: TRBJ2-5; d_call: .; cdr3_length: 16; cdr3_aa: CASSESRTSNPKTQYF; cdr3_nt: TGTGCCAGCAGTGAATCCAGGACCTCCAACCCAAAGACCCAGTACTTC
clone_size: few; v_call: TRBV6-5; j_call: TRBJ2-5; d_call: TRBD1; cdr3_length: 15; cdr3_aa: CASSYSRQGQETQYF; cdr3_nt: TGTGCCAGCAGTTACTCGAGACAGGGGCAAGAGACCCAGTACTTC
clone_size: .; v_call: TRBV7-9; j_call: TRBJ1-1; d_call: .; cdr3_length: 13; cdr3_aa: CASSTPPNTEAFF; cdr3_nt: TGTGCCAGCAGCACGCCCCCGAACACTGAAGCTTTCTTT
clone_size: few; v_call: TRBV5-4; j_call: TRBJ1-1; d_call: .; cdr3_length: 15; cdr3_aa: CASSLGGQAYTEAFF; cdr3_nt: TGTGCCAGCAGCTTGGGGGGCCAGGCATACACTGAAGCTTTCTTT
clone_size: few; v_call: TRBV7-2; j_call: TRBJ2-2; d_call: .; cdr3_length: 13; cdr3_aa: CASSLVYTGELFF; cdr3_nt: TGTGCCAGCAGCTTAGTCTACACCGGGGAGCTGTTTTTT
clone_size: .; v_call: TRBV6-2/TRBV6-3; j_call: TRBJ2-7; d_call: .; cdr3_length: 11; cdr3_aa: CASNRGYEQYF; cdr3_nt: TGTGCCAGCAATCGGGGATACGAGCAGTACTTC
clone_size: few; v_call: TRBV12-3/TRBV12-4; j_call: TRBJ1-6; d_call: .; cdr3_length: 14; cdr3_aa: CASRPGPYNSPLHF; cdr3_nt: TGTGCCAGCAGACCGGGACCGTATAATTCACCCCTCCACTTT
clone_size: few; v_call: TRBV5-1; j_call: TRBJ1-2; d_call: TRBD1; cdr3_length: 15; cdr3_aa: CASSFRDRSNYGYTF; cdr3_nt: TGCGCCAGCAGCTTTCGGGACAGGTCTAACTATGGCTACACCTTC
clone_size: .; v_call: TRBV5-4; j_call: TRBJ2-2; d_call: TRBD1; cdr3_length: 15; cdr3_aa: CASSYGTGYTGELFF; cdr3_nt: TGTGCCAGCAGCTATGGGACAGGCTACACCGGGGAGCTGTTTTTT
clone_size: .; v_call: TRBV7-9; j_call: TRBJ1-4; d_call: TRBD1; cdr3_length: 21; cdr3_aa: CASSSYTGTGTTPTTNEKLFF; cdr3_nt: TGTGCCAGCAGCTCTTACACCGGGACAGGGACTACCCCCACAACTAATGAAAAACTGTTTTTT
clone_size: .; v_call: TRBV6-2/TRBV6-3; j_call: TRBJ2-1; d_call: .; cdr3_length: 10; cdr3_aa: CASSYGEQFF; cdr3_nt: TGTGCCAGCAGTTACGGCGAGCAGTTCTTC
clone_size: few; v_call: TRBV29-1; j_call: TRBJ2-1; d_call: TRBD2; cdr3_length: 15; cdr3_aa: CSVQGLAGVGNEQFF; cdr3_nt: TGCAGCGTTCAAGGTTTAGCGGGGGTAGGCAATGAGCAGTTCTTC
clone_size: many; v_call: TRBV4-2; j_call: TRBJ2-3; d_call: TRBD2; cdr3_length: 15; cdr3_aa: CASSQGGGTQDTQYF; cdr3_nt: TGTGCCAGCAGCCAAGGCGGGGGAACGCAAGATACGCAGTATTTT
clone_size: many; v_call: TRBV7-2; j_call: TRBJ1-2; d_call: .; cdr3_length: 13; cdr3_aa: CASSHRQALSYTF; cdr3_nt: TGTGCCAGCAGCCACAGACAGGCCTTAAGCTACACCTTC
clone_size: few; v_call: TRBV5-1; j_call: TRBJ2-3; d_call: TRBD2; cdr3_length: 15; cdr3_aa: CASSLSGVGTDTQYF; cdr3_nt: TGCGCCAGCAGCTTAAGCGGGGTTGGCACAGATACGCAGTATTTT
clone_size: .; v_call: TRBV6-5; j_call: TRBJ2-3; d_call: .; cdr3_length: 17; cdr3_aa: CASSDTSRALGTDTQYF; cdr3_nt: TGTGCCAGCAGTGATACCTCCCGGGCCCTAGGCACAGATACGCAGTATTTT
clone_size: few; v_call: TRBV14; j_call: TRBJ1-4; d_call: .; cdr3_length: 12; cdr3_aa: CASSRNLEKLFF; cdr3_nt: TGTGCCAGCAGCCGAAACTTGGAAAAACTGTTTTTT
clone_size: .; v_call: TRBV4-3; j_call: TRBJ2-5; d_call: .; cdr3_length: 13; cdr3_aa: CASSTQGQETQYF; cdr3_nt: TGCGCCAGCAGCACGCAGGGCCAAGAGACCCAGTACTTC
clone_size: few; v_call: TRBV7-9; j_call: TRBJ1-6; d_call: .; cdr3_length: 14; cdr3_aa: CASSLTVYNSPLHF; cdr3_nt: TGTGCCAGCAGCTTGACAGTGTATAATTCACCCCTCCACTTT
clone_size: few; v_call: TRBV5-1; j_call: TRBJ2-1; d_call: TRBD1; cdr3_length: 15; cdr3_aa: CASSLPGQGANEQFF; cdr3_nt: TGCGCCAGCAGCCTTCCGGGACAGGGGGCTAATGAGCAGTTCTTC
clone_size: few; v_call: TRBV11-3; j_call: TRBJ2-1; d_call: .; cdr3_length: 15; cdr3_aa: CASSLDGSPYNEQFF; cdr3_nt: TGTGCCAGCAGCTTAGACGGTTCTCCCTACAATGAGCAGTTCTTC
clone_size: .; v_call: TRBV7-6; j_call: TRBJ1-5; d_call: .; cdr3_length: 14; cdr3_aa: CASSLVGGNQPQHF; cdr3_nt: TGTGCCAGCAGCTTAGTGGGAGGCAATCAGCCCCAGCATTTT
clone_size: few; v_call: TRBV15; j_call: TRBJ2-1; d_call: .; cdr3_length: 15; cdr3_aa: CATSRRTAYYNEQFF; cdr3_nt: TGTGCCACCAGCAGGAGGACAGCTTACTACAATGAGCAGTTCTTC
clone_size: many; v_call: TRBV7-2; j_call: TRBJ2-1; d_call: .; cdr3_length: 14; cdr3_aa: CASSPEIVVREQFF; cdr3_nt: TGTGCCAGCAGCCCCGAAATAGTTGTTCGTGAGCAGTTCTTC
clone_size: .; v_call: TRBV6-2/TRBV6-3; j_call: TRBJ2-1; d_call: TRBD2; cdr3_length: 15; cdr3_aa: CASRSGLAGGNEQFF; cdr3_nt: TGTGCCAGCAGATCAGGACTAGCGGGGGGTAATGAGCAGTTCTTC
clone_size: few; v_call: TRBV4-3; j_call: TRBJ2-3; d_call: .; cdr3_length: 17; cdr3_aa: CASSQDRPRGGTDTQYF; cdr3_nt: TGCGCCAGCAGCCAAGATCGCCCGAGGGGAGGCACAGATACGCAGTATTTT
clone_size: few; v_call: TRBV11-2; j_call: TRBJ1-6; d_call: TRBD1; cdr3_length: 15; cdr3_aa: CASSPRDRDNSPLHF; cdr3_nt: TGTGCCAGCAGCCCTAGGGACAGAGATAATTCACCCCTCCACTTT
clone_size: many; v_call: TRBV7-2; j_call: TRBJ1-2; d_call: .; cdr3_length: 12; cdr3_aa: CASSLGTYGYTF; cdr3_nt: TGTGCCAGCAGCTTAGGGACCTATGGCTACACCTTC
clone_size: .; v_call: TRBV28; j_call: TRBJ1-2; d_call: TRBD1; cdr3_length: 16; cdr3_aa: CASSSPGTGGVYGYTF; cdr3_nt: TGTGCCAGCAGCTCACCCGGGACAGGGGGCGTCTATGGCTACACCTTC
clone_size: few; v_call: TRBV5-3; j_call: TRBJ2-7; d_call: .; cdr3_length: 14; cdr3_aa: CARSPPRRVREQYF; cdr3_nt: TGTGCCAGAAGCCCTCCCCGACGGGTGCGCGAGCAGTACTTC
clone_size: few; v_call: TRBV7-2; j_call: TRBJ2-3; d_call: .; cdr3_length: 15; cdr3_aa: CASSLVGPGTDTQYF; cdr3_nt: TGTGCCAGCAGCTTAGTCGGTCCCGGCACAGATACGCAGTATTTT
clone_size: .; v_call: TRBV20-1; j_call: TRBJ1-4; d_call: .; cdr3_length: 15; cdr3_aa: CSARAGVSYNEKLFF; cdr3_nt: TGCAGTGCTAGGGCGGGGGTTTCTTATAATGAAAAACTGTTTTTT
clone_size: .; v_call: TRBV20-1; j_call: TRBJ2-3; d_call: TRBD2; cdr3_length: 15; cdr3_aa: CSARDFTSGLDTQYF; cdr3_nt: TGCAGTGCTAGAGATTTCACTAGCGGATTAGATACGCAGTATTTT
clone_size: .; v_call: TRBV28; j_call: TRBJ2-1; d_call: TRBD2; cdr3_length: 16; cdr3_aa: CASRNRAGTSFHEQFF; cdr3_nt: TGTGCCAGCAGAAACCGGGCCGGGACTAGCTTCCATGAGCAGTTCTTC
clone_size: few; v_call: TRBV5-1; j_call: TRBJ2-7; d_call: .; cdr3_length: 12; cdr3_aa: CASSNGQREQYF; cdr3_nt: TGCGCCAGCAGCAATGGACAGCGCGAGCAGTACTTC
clone_size: .; v_call: TRBV9; j_call: TRBJ2-7; d_call: TRBD2; cdr3_length: 15; cdr3_aa: CASSVGSGGLYEQYF; cdr3_nt: TGTGCCAGCAGCGTAGGCAGCGGGGGTCTATACGAGCAGTACTTC
clone_size: few; v_call: TRBV6-1; j_call: TRBJ1-6; d_call: TRBD1; cdr3_length: 13; cdr3_aa: CASRGTGDSPLHF; cdr3_nt: TGTGCCAGCAGAGGGACAGGGGACTCACCCCTCCACTTT
clone_size: .; v_call: TRBV7-3; j_call: TRBJ2-6; d_call: TRBD1; cdr3_length: 18; cdr3_aa: CASSPTGTGTSGANVLTF; cdr3_nt: TGTGCCAGCAGCCCAACCGGGACAGGGACCTCTGGGGCCAACGTCCTGACTTTC
clone_size: few; v_call: TRBV12-3/TRBV12-4; j_call: TRBJ2-2; d_call: .; cdr3_length: 17; cdr3_aa: CASSLFGEGVLIGELFF; cdr3_nt: TGTGCCAGCAGTTTATTTGGCGAAGGGGTTTTAATCGGGGAGCTGTTTTTT
clone_size: .; v_call: TRBV6-1; j_call: TRBJ1-1; d_call: .; cdr3_length: 13; cdr3_aa: CASGTTANTEAFF; cdr3_nt: TGTGCCAGCGGCACAACAGCGAACACTGAAGCTTTCTTT
clone_size: .; v_call: TRBV5-1; j_call: TRBJ1-3; d_call: TRBD1; cdr3_length: 15; cdr3_aa: CASSFGQASGNTIYF; cdr3_nt: TGCGCCAGCAGTTTCGGACAGGCCTCTGGAAACACCATATATTTT
clone_size: many; v_call: TRBV7-2; j_call: TRBJ1-2; d_call: .; cdr3_length: 14; cdr3_aa: CASSPGTSYYGYTF; cdr3_nt: TGTGCCAGCAGCCCAGGGACCTCGTACTATGGCTACACCTTC
clone_size: .; v_call: TRBV9; j_call: TRBJ2-1; d_call: .; cdr3_length: 13; cdr3_aa: CASSNRDYNEQFF; cdr3_nt: TGTGCCAGCAGCAACCGGGACTACAATGAGCAGTTCTTC
clone_size: .; v_call: TRBV4-3; j_call: TRBJ1-2; d_call: .; cdr3_length: 12; cdr3_aa: CASSQGTYGYTF; cdr3_nt: TGCGCCAGCAGCCAAGGAACCTATGGCTACACCTTC
clone_size: .; v_call: TRBV18; j_call: TRBJ1-5; d_call: .; cdr3_length: 14; cdr3_aa: CASSPGLSNQPQHF; cdr3_nt: TGTGCCAGCTCCCCGGGCCTGAGCAATCAGCCCCAGCATTTT
clone_size: once; v_call: TRBV29-1; j_call: TRBJ2-3; d_call: .; cdr3_length: 14; cdr3_aa: CPAGTRLCTDTQYF; cdr3_nt: TGCCCCGCCGGTACGAGACTCTGCACAGATACGCAGTATTTT
clone_size: .; v_call: TRBV7-2; j_call: TRBJ2-3; d_call: .; cdr3_length: 15; cdr3_aa: CASSPRPLVTDTQYF; cdr3_nt: TGTGCCAGCAGCCCCCGACCCCTAGTCACAGATACGCAGTATTTT
clone_size: few; v_call: TRBV7-2; j_call: TRBJ1-2; d_call: .; cdr3_length: 11; cdr3_aa: CASSNSGGYTF; cdr3_nt: TGTGCCAGCAGCAACAGTGGAGGCTACACCTTC
clone_size: few; v_call: TRBV20-1; j_call: TRBJ2-5; d_call: .; cdr3_length: 15; cdr3_aa: CSARAPEGTRKTQYF; cdr3_nt: TGCAGTGCTAGAGCCCCAGAGGGGACGAGGAAGACCCAGTACTTC
clone_size: many; v_call: TRBV5-1; j_call: TRBJ2-5; d_call: .; cdr3_length: 17; cdr3_aa: CASSRSQGRGRQETQYF; cdr3_nt: TGCGCCAGCAGCCGATCACAAGGCCGGGGCCGACAAGAGACCCAGTACTTC